This is a list of T cell receptor beta chains from one sample in a study of T cells in Graves' hyperthyroidism and ophthalmopathy. Each CDR3 protein gets one entry after TCRdb re-called the multiplex PCR reads with MiXCR. The table lists 240,000 or so distinct CDR3 sequences, around 15% of them singletons. The specimen sequenced was blood. The receptors were gathered from a woman younger than 35 with Graves' ophthalmopathy. CDR3s include the opening cysteine and the closing phenylalanine or tryptophan. D genes are given only for firm matches. Clone size is not always given. Where it is, it says once, few, many or a class for expanded clones.

d_call,cdr3_length,clone_size,j_call,v_call,cdr3_aa,cdr3_nt
TRBD2,21,many,TRBJ2-1,TRBV28,CASSFYYRTSGRGGSYNEQFF,TGTGCCAGCAGTTTCTACTATCGGACTAGCGGGAGAGGGGGTTCCTACAATGAGCAGTTCTTC
TRBD1,13,many,TRBJ1-1,TRBV20-1,CSALRGPGTEAFF,TGCAGTGCTCTCAGGGGGCCAGGCACTGAAGCTTTCTTT
TRBD1,16,.,TRBJ1-2,TRBV28,CASSLAAGTGGYGYTF,TGTGCCAGCAGTTTAGCCGCCGGGACAGGAGGCTATGGCTACACCTTC
.,16,many,TRBJ2-4,TRBV11-1,CASSLVGGSAKNIQYF,TGTGCCAGCAGCTTAGTAGGGGGATCGGCCAAAAACATTCAGTACTTC
TRBD2,14,many,TRBJ2-7,TRBV20-1,CSARAATSADEQYF,TGCAGTGCTAGGGCGGCGACTAGCGCCGACGAGCAGTACTTC
.,14,many,TRBJ1-5,TRBV6-2/TRBV6-3,CATSLRADNQPQHF,TGTGCCACCTCTCTGAGGGCGGACAATCAGCCCCAGCATTTT
.,16,few,TRBJ1-6,TRBV20-1,CSARGKATFRGSPLHF,TGCAGTGCTAGAGGTAAAGCCACCTTTCGCGGTTCACCCCTCCACTTT
TRBD1,17,few,TRBJ2-2,TRBV18,CASSPRDRGFKTGELFF,TGTGCCAGCTCACCCCGGGACAGGGGTTTTAAGACCGGGGAGCTGTTTTTT
TRBD2,15,many,TRBJ2-1,TRBV28,CASTLTSGSWNEQFF,TGTGCCAGCACCCTAACTAGCGGGAGTTGGAATGAGCAGTTCTTC
TRBD2,15,many,TRBJ2-1,TRBV6-1,CASSELAGGYNEQFF,TGTGCCAGCAGTGAACTAGCGGGGGGGTACAATGAGCAGTTCTTC
.,16,many,TRBJ2-4,TRBV28,CASSLRGASAKNIQYF,TGTGCCAGCAGTTTAAGGGGGGCCTCTGCCAAAAACATTCAGTACTTC
.,11,many,TRBJ1-1,TRBV29-1,CSGRGNTEAFF,TGCAGCGGGAGGGGAAACACTGAAGCTTTCTTT
.,15,many,TRBJ2-7,TRBV28,CASSLTGPQAYEQYF,TGTGCCAGCAGCCTGACGGGCCCCCAGGCCTACGAGCAGTACTTC
.,15,many,TRBJ2-1,TRBV24-1,CATSEVGTPHNEQFF,TGTGCCACCAGTGAGGTGGGAACTCCGCACAATGAGCAGTTCTTC
.,17,many,TRBJ1-6,TRBV2,CASSENTGRAYNSPLHF,TGTGCCAGCAGTGAAAATACAGGCAGGGCATATAATTCACCCCTCCACTTT
.,15,many,TRBJ2-7,TRBV6-1,CASSEEAGDRGEQYF,TGTGCCAGCAGTGAAGAGGCGGGAGACAGGGGCGAGCAGTACTTC
.,15,.,TRBJ2-2,TRBV19,CASSPEGRGTGELFF,TGTGCCAGTAGTCCCGAGGGGCGAGGTACCGGGGAGCTGTTTTTT
.,15,many,TRBJ1-2,TRBV7-9,CASSVQEGANYGYTF,TGTGCCAGCAGCGTACAAGAGGGGGCTAACTATGGCTACACCTTC
.,15,.,TRBJ2-7,TRBV7-2,CASSFSTGNSYEQYF,TGTGCCAGCAGCTTCTCTACAGGTAACTCCTACGAGCAGTACTTC
TRBD2,14,.,TRBJ2-5,TRBV7-8,CASTRTSGQETQYF,TGTGCCAGCACCAGGACTAGCGGACAAGAGACCCAGTACTTC
.,14,many,TRBJ2-1,TRBV6-1,CATPKGSSYNEQFF,TGTGCCACTCCCAAGGGAAGCTCCTACAATGAGCAGTTCTTC
.,14,many,TRBJ2-7,TRBV2,CASSALSSSYEQYF,TGTGCCAGCAGCGCCTTATCTAGCTCCTACGAGCAGTACTTC
.,16,.,TRBJ2-1,TRBV5-6,CASSLEGEPSYNEQFF,TGTGCCAGCAGCTTGGAGGGGGAACCCTCCTACAATGAGCAGTTCTTC
TRBD1,13,many,TRBJ2-1,TRBV29-1,CSVTGGGFNEQFF,TGCAGCGTGACAGGGGGCGGTTTCAATGAGCAGTTCTTC
TRBD1,13,.,TRBJ1-2,TRBV20-1,CSASTRQGYGYTF,TGCAGTGCCAGCACCCGACAGGGGTATGGCTACACCTTC
.,13,many,TRBJ2-7,TRBV7-8,CASSSGTPREQYF,TGTGCCAGCAGCTCCGGGACACCCCGCGAGCAGTACTTC
TRBD2,14,.,TRBJ2-5,TRBV20-1,CSASLAGRAETQYF,TGCAGTGCTAGTCTAGCGGGGAGGGCAGAGACCCAGTACTTC
.,14,many,TRBJ2-1,TRBV15,CATSLGGGIDEQFF,TGTGCCACCAGTCTGGGAGGGGGTATCGATGAGCAGTTCTTC
.,19,many,TRBJ1-4,TRBV30,CAWSVKGGVGPSTNEKLFF,TGTGCCTGGAGTGTAAAAGGCGGGGTGGGGCCTTCAACTAATGAAAAACTGTTTTTT
.,12,many,TRBJ1-2,TRBV2,CASIGGNYGYTF,TGTGCCAGCATTGGAGGGAACTATGGCTACACCTTC
TRBD1,15,many,TRBJ2-1,TRBV5-1,CASRGPGTGLNEQFF,TGCGCCAGCAGGGGTCCCGGGACAGGGCTAAATGAGCAGTTCTTC
.,13,many,TRBJ1-1,TRBV7-9,CASSSPPGSEAFF,TGTGCCAGCAGCTCACCCCCAGGGAGTGAAGCTTTCTTT
TRBD1,14,.,TRBJ1-3,TRBV28,CASSSQGEGNTIYF,TGTGCCAGCAGTTCACAGGGGGAGGGAAACACCATATATTTT
TRBD2,14,many,TRBJ2-7,TRBV2,CASKPGTSGYEQYF,TGTGCCAGCAAGCCCGGGACTAGCGGGTACGAGCAGTACTTC
TRBD2,18,few,TRBJ2-2,TRBV5-1,CASSLYPGTSGSGGELFF,TGCGCCAGCAGCCTATACCCCGGGACTAGCGGGAGTGGCGGGGAGCTGTTTTTT
TRBD1,15,many,TRBJ2-7,TRBV27,CASSLEGQGRGEQYF,TGTGCCAGCAGTTTGGAAGGACAGGGAAGGGGCGAGCAGTACTTC
.,12,many,TRBJ1-4,TRBV28,CASSLPNEKLFF,TGTGCCAGCAGTTTACCTAATGAAAAACTGTTTTTT
.,14,many,TRBJ2-3,TRBV28,CASSPPRSTDTQYF,TGTGCCAGCAGTCCTCCCCGTAGCACAGATACGCAGTATTTT
.,16,many,TRBJ2-3,TRBV12-5,CASGFQAGTSTDTQYF,TGTGCTAGTGGTTTCCAGGCAGGCACCAGCACAGATACGCAGTATTTT
.,14,.,TRBJ2-1,TRBV10-3,CAISESDLNNEQFF,TGTGCCATCAGTGAGTCGGACTTGAACAATGAGCAGTTCTTC
.,16,many,TRBJ2-1,TRBV20-1,CSARPTRDTRYNEQFF,TGCAGTGCTAGACCGACCCGGGACACCCGCTACAATGAGCAGTTCTTC
TRBD2,17,.,TRBJ2-3,TRBV7-2,CASSPRWASGNTDTQYF,TGTGCCAGCAGCCCCAGGTGGGCTAGCGGGAACACAGATACGCAGTATTTT
.,16,many,TRBJ1-5,TRBV6-2/TRBV6-3,CASSYSTGNSNQPQHF,TGTGCCAGCAGTTACTCGACCGGGAATAGCAATCAGCCCCAGCATTTT
TRBD2,17,many,TRBJ2-5,TRBV5-1,CASSLGPRAGDQETQYF,TGCGCCAGCAGCTTGGGCCCTCGAGCGGGGGACCAAGAGACCCAGTACTTC
.,14,many,TRBJ2-5,TRBV7-9,CASSLSLGGETQYF,TGTGCCAGCAGCTTATCACTAGGGGGGGAGACCCAGTACTTC
TRBD1,12,many,TRBJ1-2,TRBV20-1,CSAIRGGNRYTF,TGCAGTGCTATCAGGGGGGGGAATCGCTACACCTTC